A selection of T cell receptor beta chains follows, all from one sample in a study of early T cells in non-severe SARS-CoV-2 infection. MiXCR was run by TCRdb on the 5' RACE reads, yielding one entry per CDR3 protein. The table includes some 61,000 distinct CDR3 sequences, roughly 13% detected once. Sequencing used whole blood. These receptor sequences come from an adult who was a healthcare worker with PCR-confirmed SARS-CoV-2 infection or an uninfected control (not recorded which). CDR3s include the opening cysteine and the closing phenylalanine or tryptophan. The order of the fields is D gene, clone size, V gene, J gene, CDR3 protein, CDR3 DNA. The D gene is left open where the match is weak. Where a row states a size, it is once, few, many or the class of an expanded clone; other rows omit it.

d_call: NA; clone_size: few; v_call: TRBV5-4; j_call: TRBJ1-3; cdr3_aa: CASSFGGVSGNTIYF; cdr3_nt: TGTGCCAGCAGTTTTGGAGGGGTGTCTGGAAACACCATATATTTT
d_call: NA; clone_size: few; v_call: TRBV11-2; j_call: TRBJ2-1; cdr3_aa: CASSLDLATDEQFF; cdr3_nt: TGTGCCAGCAGCTTAGATCTGGCTACCGATGAGCAGTTCTTC
d_call: NA; clone_size: few; v_call: TRBV28; j_call: TRBJ2-5; cdr3_aa: CASSFVTGYLETQYF; cdr3_nt: TGTGCCAGCAGTTTTGTTACCGGTTACTTAGAGACCCAGTACTTC
d_call: TRBD2; clone_size: NA; v_call: TRBV30; j_call: TRBJ2-7; cdr3_aa: CAWKTAGAGEQYF; cdr3_nt: TGTGCCTGGAAGACGGCGGGAGCAGGGGAGCAGTACTTC
d_call: TRBD2; clone_size: NA; v_call: TRBV29-1; j_call: TRBJ2-7; cdr3_aa: CSVASGRNEQYF; cdr3_nt: TGCAGCGTTGCTAGCGGGAGAAACGAGCAGTACTTC
d_call: NA; clone_size: many; v_call: TRBV20-1; j_call: TRBJ1-5; cdr3_aa: CSARPGADQPQHF; cdr3_nt: TGCAGTGCTAGACCAGGGGCTGATCAGCCCCAGCATTTT
d_call: TRBD2; clone_size: many; v_call: TRBV20-1; j_call: TRBJ2-1; cdr3_aa: CSADGLTSGRILGEQFF; cdr3_nt: TGCAGTGCTGATGGGTTGACTAGCGGGAGGATTCTTGGAGAGCAGTTCTTC
d_call: TRBD1; clone_size: NA; v_call: TRBV4-1; j_call: TRBJ1-5; cdr3_aa: CASSPRQGGNQPQHF; cdr3_nt: TGCGCCAGCAGCCCTCGACAGGGCGGCAATCAGCCCCAGCATTTT
d_call: NA; clone_size: NA; v_call: TRBV6-2/TRBV6-3; j_call: TRBJ2-3; cdr3_aa: CASRPLSRDTQYF; cdr3_nt: TGTGCCAGCAGGCCCCTTTCGCGTGATACGCAGTATTTT
d_call: TRBD1; clone_size: many; v_call: TRBV7-9; j_call: TRBJ2-5; cdr3_aa: CASSSTLRDRGERETQYF; cdr3_nt: TGTGCCAGCAGCTCGACCCTCCGGGACAGGGGGGAGAGAGAGACCCAGTACTTC
d_call: TRBD1; clone_size: many; v_call: TRBV7-2; j_call: TRBJ2-5; cdr3_aa: CASSDRVRETQYF; cdr3_nt: TGTGCCAGCAGTGACAGGGTCCGAGAGACCCAGTACTTC
d_call: TRBD2; clone_size: NA; v_call: TRBV7-3; j_call: TRBJ2-1; cdr3_aa: CASSLNPLAAYNEQFF; cdr3_nt: TGTGCCAGCAGCCTAAACCCCCTAGCGGCCTACAATGAGCAGTTCTTC
d_call: NA; clone_size: NA; v_call: TRBV3-1; j_call: TRBJ1-1; cdr3_aa: CASSPLVGLNAEAFF; cdr3_nt: TGTGCCAGCAGCCCCCTTGTGGGGCTGAACGCTGAAGCTTTCTTT
d_call: NA; clone_size: NA; v_call: TRBV28; j_call: TRBJ2-7; cdr3_aa: CASSLSSRIYEQYF; cdr3_nt: TGTGCCAGCAGTTTATCGAGCAGGATCTACGAGCAGTACTTC
d_call: NA; clone_size: many; v_call: TRBV28; j_call: TRBJ2-1; cdr3_aa: CASKLGGHEQFF; cdr3_nt: TGTGCCAGCAAATTGGGGGGCCATGAGCAGTTCTTC
d_call: TRBD2; clone_size: NA; v_call: TRBV7-2; j_call: TRBJ2-1; cdr3_aa: CASSLLAGVVNEQFF; cdr3_nt: TGTGCCAGCAGCTTACTAGCGGGAGTAGTTAATGAGCAGTTCTTC
d_call: TRBD2; clone_size: many; v_call: TRBV6-1; j_call: TRBJ2-3; cdr3_aa: CASSEAPAGTSGRAYTQYF; cdr3_nt: TGTGCCAGCAGTGAAGCTCCCGCCGGGACTAGCGGGAGGGCTTATACGCAGTATTTT
d_call: NA; clone_size: few; v_call: TRBV29-1; j_call: TRBJ1-2; cdr3_aa: CSVDSYGYTF; cdr3_nt: TGCAGCGTTGACAGCTATGGCTACACCTTC
d_call: NA; clone_size: many; v_call: TRBV28; j_call: TRBJ1-1; cdr3_aa: CASTPNQGRNTEAFF; cdr3_nt: TGTGCCAGCACGCCCAATCAGGGCCGGAACACTGAAGCTTTCTTT
d_call: TRBD2; clone_size: NA; v_call: TRBV7-2; j_call: TRBJ2-3; cdr3_aa: CASSSRLAGASDTQYF; cdr3_nt: TGTGCCAGCAGCTCAAGACTAGCGGGAGCTTCAGATACGCAGTATTTT
d_call: NA; clone_size: many; v_call: TRBV29-1; j_call: TRBJ1-3; cdr3_aa: CSVRAGAGNTIYF; cdr3_nt: TGCAGCGTTCGAGCGGGGGCTGGAAACACCATATATTTT
d_call: TRBD2; clone_size: NA; v_call: TRBV6-2/TRBV6-3; j_call: TRBJ2-3; cdr3_aa: CASSYSLAGGTDTQYF; cdr3_nt: TGTGCCAGCAGTTACTCCCTAGCGGGGGGTACAGATACGCAGTATTTT
d_call: NA; clone_size: NA; v_call: TRBV7-7; j_call: TRBJ2-5; cdr3_aa: CASSLLQGETQYF; cdr3_nt: TGTGCTAGCAGCTTACTACAGGGAGAGACCCAGTACTTC
d_call: NA; clone_size: many; v_call: TRBV29-1; j_call: TRBJ1-5; cdr3_aa: CSARAGGNQPQHF; cdr3_nt: TGCAGCGCTCGGGCAGGTGGCAATCAGCCCCAGCATTTT
d_call: NA; clone_size: few; v_call: TRBV6-5; j_call: TRBJ2-3; cdr3_aa: CASRTGEETDTQYF; cdr3_nt: TGTGCCAGCCGTACGGGAGAGGAAACAGATACGCAGTATTTT
d_call: NA; clone_size: NA; v_call: TRBV27; j_call: TRBJ1-2; cdr3_aa: CASRMGNYGYTF; cdr3_nt: TGTGCCAGTAGAATGGGGAACTATGGCTACACCTTC
d_call: NA; clone_size: few; v_call: TRBV28; j_call: TRBJ1-3; cdr3_aa: CASSLLSGGSGNTIYF; cdr3_nt: TGTGCCAGCAGTTTATTATCCGGCGGCTCTGGAAACACCATATATTTT
d_call: TRBD2; clone_size: NA; v_call: TRBV20-1; j_call: TRBJ2-7; cdr3_aa: CSASPLRTSAEYF; cdr3_nt: TGCAGTGCTTCTCCCCTAAGGACTAGCGCTGAGTACTTC
d_call: NA; clone_size: many; v_call: TRBV6-6; j_call: TRBJ2-7; cdr3_aa: CASSYSEAAEEQYF; cdr3_nt: TGTGCCAGCAGTTACTCCGAGGCAGCCGAGGAGCAGTACTTC
d_call: NA; clone_size: NA; v_call: TRBV28; j_call: TRBJ1-4; cdr3_aa: CASSFFGGRGPNEKLFF; cdr3_nt: TGTGCCAGCAGTTTTTTCGGGGGAAGAGGCCCTAACGAAAAACTGTTTTTT
d_call: TRBD2; clone_size: many; v_call: TRBV11-2; j_call: TRBJ2-1; cdr3_aa: CASSLSLAGTEQFF; cdr3_nt: TGTGCCAGCAGCTTATCCCTAGCGGGAACGGAGCAGTTCTTC
d_call: NA; clone_size: NA; v_call: TRBV28; j_call: TRBJ1-2; cdr3_aa: CASGGSRGYTF; cdr3_nt: TGTGCCAGCGGGGGTAGTCGCGGCTACACCTTC
d_call: NA; clone_size: NA; v_call: TRBV10-3; j_call: TRBJ1-3; cdr3_aa: CAISDPGRNSGNTIYF; cdr3_nt: TGTGCCATCAGTGACCCGGGGAGAAACTCTGGAAACACCATATATTTT
d_call: NA; clone_size: NA; v_call: TRBV7-9; j_call: TRBJ1-1; cdr3_aa: CASRAGFEAFF; cdr3_nt: TGTGCCAGCAGAGCAGGGTTTGAAGCTTTCTTT
d_call: NA; clone_size: many; v_call: TRBV11-3; j_call: TRBJ2-1; cdr3_aa: CASSLGDPANEQFF; cdr3_nt: TGTGCCAGCAGCTTAGGGGACCCCGCCAATGAGCAGTTCTTC
d_call: TRBD1; clone_size: NA; v_call: TRBV9; j_call: TRBJ1-1; cdr3_aa: CASSSRTGPMNTEAFF; cdr3_nt: TGTGCCAGCAGCTCGCGGACAGGGCCAATGAACACTGAAGCTTTCTTT
d_call: NA; clone_size: NA; v_call: TRBV20-1; j_call: TRBJ2-3; cdr3_aa: CSAPYRGDTQYF; cdr3_nt: TGCAGTGCTCCCTATCGGGGAGATACGCAGTATTTT
d_call: NA; clone_size: many; v_call: TRBV19; j_call: TRBJ2-5; cdr3_aa: CASSRPTGTQETQYF; cdr3_nt: TGTGCCAGTAGTAGACCTACAGGGACACAAGAGACCCAGTACTTC
d_call: NA; clone_size: NA; v_call: TRBV7-2; j_call: TRBJ2-1; cdr3_aa: CASKTMGTEQFF; cdr3_nt: TGTGCCAGCAAAACTATGGGTACCGAGCAGTTCTTC
d_call: NA; clone_size: many; v_call: TRBV19; j_call: TRBJ2-7; cdr3_aa: CASSIARDYEQYF; cdr3_nt: TGTGCCAGTAGTATAGCGCGTGACTACGAGCAGTACTTC
d_call: NA; clone_size: NA; v_call: TRBV29-1; j_call: TRBJ2-2; cdr3_aa: CSVDGSYTGELFF; cdr3_nt: TGCAGCGTTGATGGCTCTTACACCGGGGAGCTGTTTTTT
d_call: NA; clone_size: NA; v_call: TRBV20-1; j_call: TRBJ1-4; cdr3_aa: CSASTPGTSGKLFF; cdr3_nt: TGCAGTGCTAGTACCCCAGGGACATCGGGAAAACTGTTTTTT
d_call: TRBD2; clone_size: NA; v_call: TRBV3-1; j_call: TRBJ2-1; cdr3_aa: CASSQAGGDEQFF; cdr3_nt: TGTGCCAGCAGCCAGGCGGGAGGGGATGAGCAGTTCTTC
d_call: NA; clone_size: few; v_call: TRBV11-2; j_call: TRBJ2-3; cdr3_aa: CASSPLGDSTDTQYF; cdr3_nt: TGTGCCAGCAGCCCCTTGGGCGATTCCACAGATACGCAGTATTTT
d_call: TRBD1; clone_size: few; v_call: TRBV10-3; j_call: TRBJ2-7; cdr3_aa: CAIRQTGTNYEQYF; cdr3_nt: TGTGCCATCAGGCAGACAGGGACCAACTACGAGCAGTACTTC
d_call: TRBD1; clone_size: NA; v_call: TRBV7-2; j_call: TRBJ2-6; cdr3_aa: CASSPNPLDTGVFGANVLTF; cdr3_nt: TGTGCCAGCAGCCCTAACCCTCTGGATACAGGGGTTTTTGGGGCCAACGTCCTGACTTTC
d_call: NA; clone_size: many; v_call: TRBV6-2/TRBV6-3; j_call: TRBJ2-5; cdr3_aa: CASSYDYQETQYF; cdr3_nt: TGTGCCAGCAGTTACGATTACCAAGAGACCCAGTACTTC
d_call: NA; clone_size: NA; v_call: TRBV7-2; j_call: TRBJ1-1; cdr3_aa: CASSPGPAGTEAFF; cdr3_nt: TGTGCCAGCAGCCCAGGGCCCGCCGGCACTGAAGCTTTCTTT
d_call: NA; clone_size: many; v_call: TRBV5-4; j_call: TRBJ1-4; cdr3_aa: CASSLGGPGANEKLFF; cdr3_nt: TGTGCCAGCAGTCTAGGGGGGCCTGGAGCTAATGAAAAACTGTTTTTT
d_call: NA; clone_size: NA; v_call: TRBV29-1; j_call: TRBJ2-5; cdr3_aa: CSVEAGMETQYF; cdr3_nt: TGCAGCGTTGAGGCAGGGATGGAGACCCAGTACTTC
d_call: TRBD2; clone_size: NA; v_call: TRBV3-1; j_call: TRBJ2-1; cdr3_aa: CASSHLAGQYNEQFF; cdr3_nt: TGTGCCAGCAGCCATCTAGCGGGACAATACAATGAGCAGTTCTTC
d_call: TRBD1; clone_size: NA; v_call: TRBV6-5; j_call: TRBJ1-1; cdr3_aa: CASTKTGQNTEAFF; cdr3_nt: TGTGCCAGCACCAAGACAGGGCAGAACACTGAAGCTTTCTTT
d_call: NA; clone_size: few; v_call: TRBV28; j_call: TRBJ2-3; cdr3_aa: CASSFGGTESTDTQYF; cdr3_nt: TGTGCCAGCAGTTTCGGGGGGACAGAAAGCACAGATACGCAGTATTTT
d_call: NA; clone_size: many; v_call: TRBV6-5; j_call: TRBJ2-7; cdr3_aa: CASRSNGPEQYF; cdr3_nt: TGTGCCAGCAGGAGCAATGGGCCCGAGCAGTACTTC
d_call: NA; clone_size: NA; v_call: TRBV2; j_call: TRBJ1-4; cdr3_aa: CASSANEKLFF; cdr3_nt: TGTGCCAGCAGCGCGAATGAAAAACTGTTTTTT
d_call: TRBD1; clone_size: few; v_call: TRBV6-5; j_call: TRBJ1-2; cdr3_aa: CASSRTGSNYGYTF; cdr3_nt: TGTGCCAGCAGTCGGACAGGGAGTAACTATGGCTACACCTTC
d_call: NA; clone_size: few; v_call: TRBV10-2; j_call: TRBJ1-2; cdr3_aa: CASSEITFYGYTF; cdr3_nt: TGCGCCAGCAGTGAGATAACCTTCTATGGCTACACCTTC
d_call: TRBD2; clone_size: many; v_call: TRBV29-1; j_call: TRBJ2-5; cdr3_aa: CSVGGGTQETQYF; cdr3_nt: TGCAGCGTTGGCGGGGGGACCCAAGAGACCCAGTACTTC
d_call: NA; clone_size: many; v_call: TRBV28; j_call: TRBJ2-1; cdr3_aa: CASISQDPSSYNEQFF; cdr3_nt: TGTGCCAGCATCAGCCAAGACCCCTCCTCCTACAATGAGCAGTTCTTC